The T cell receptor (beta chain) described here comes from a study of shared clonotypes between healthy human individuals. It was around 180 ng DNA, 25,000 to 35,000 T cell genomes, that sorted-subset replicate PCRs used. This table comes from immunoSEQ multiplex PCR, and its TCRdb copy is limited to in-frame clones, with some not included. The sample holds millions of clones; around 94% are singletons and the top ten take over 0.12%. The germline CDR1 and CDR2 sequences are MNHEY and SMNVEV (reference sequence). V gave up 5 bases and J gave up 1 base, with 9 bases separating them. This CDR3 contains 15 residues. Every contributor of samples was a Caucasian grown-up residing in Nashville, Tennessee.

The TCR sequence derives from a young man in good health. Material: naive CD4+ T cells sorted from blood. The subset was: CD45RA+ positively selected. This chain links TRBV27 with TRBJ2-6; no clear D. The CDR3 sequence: CASSLGWSGANVLTF. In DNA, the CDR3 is TGTGCCAGCAGTCTGGGTTGGTCTGGGGCCAACGTCCTGACTTTC.